This TCR beta chain was recorded in a study of CD8+CD57+ T cells in acquired aplastic anemia. All patients picked for sequencing had shown, by flow cytometry, an expansion of CD8+CD57+ cells. Germline V gives CDR1 SGHDN, CDR2 FVKESK. Trimming pared 6 bases from V and 3 bases from J, leaving 14 bases between. This CDR3 spans 15 amino acids. This clonotype was found many times. Genomic DNA provided the template from which TCR beta VDJ and CDR3 profiles were obtained. TCRdb analysed the reads with MiXCR anew, one entry per CDR3 protein. The repertoire consists of roughly 250,000 distinct CDR3 sequences, with 82% occurring once and the leading ten covering about 41%.

The sequenced sample was sorted CD4+, CD8+, or CD8+CD57+ T cells (not recorded which) from PBMCs. The receptor's source is a human donor with aplastic anemia. This chain connects TRBV14 to TRBJ1-4, with D unclear. CDR3 residues: CASRADGESNEKLFF. The CDR3 bases are TGTGCCAGCAGAGCGGACGGGGAGTCTAATGAAAAACTGTTTTTT.